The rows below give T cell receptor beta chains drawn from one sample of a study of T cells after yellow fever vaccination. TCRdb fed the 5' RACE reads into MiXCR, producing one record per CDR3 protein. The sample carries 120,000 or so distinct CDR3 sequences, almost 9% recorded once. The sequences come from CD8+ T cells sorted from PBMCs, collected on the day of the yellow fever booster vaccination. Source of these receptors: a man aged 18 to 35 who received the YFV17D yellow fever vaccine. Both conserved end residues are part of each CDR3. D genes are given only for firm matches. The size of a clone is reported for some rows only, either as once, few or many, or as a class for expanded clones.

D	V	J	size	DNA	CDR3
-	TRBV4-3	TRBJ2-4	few	TGCGCCAGCAGACCGGGACTCGACATTCAGTACTTC	CASRPGLDIQYF
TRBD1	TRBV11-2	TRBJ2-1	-	TGTGCCAGCAGCTTATATACAGGGGACAATGAGCAGTTCTTC	CASSLYTGDNEQFF
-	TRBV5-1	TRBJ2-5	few	TGCGCCAGCAGCAATCTGGATCTGGGCAACAGGGACCAAGAGACCCAGTACTTC	CASSNLDLGNRDQETQYF
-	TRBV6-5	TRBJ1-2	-	TGTGCCAGCAGTTACTCGTTGGAAGGCGGTAAGGATGGCTACACCTTC	CASSYSLEGGKDGYTF
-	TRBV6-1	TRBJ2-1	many	TGTGCCAGCAGTACCCCGGGCCTTCAGGGAAAAAATGAGCAGTTCTTC	CASSTPGLQGKNEQFF
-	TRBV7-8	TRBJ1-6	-	TGTGCCAGCAGCTTAGTCGTCGGGGTGGGATCCCCGGATTCACCCCTCCACTTT	CASSLVVGVGSPDSPLHF
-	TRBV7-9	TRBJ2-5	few	TGTGCCGGCCGCTACCCGGAGCAAGAGACCCAGTACTTC	CAGRYPEQETQYF
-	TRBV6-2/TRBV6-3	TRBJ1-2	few	TGTGCCAGCAGCGCAACCTACAGGAGATCTAACTATGGCTACACCTTC	CASSATYRRSNYGYTF
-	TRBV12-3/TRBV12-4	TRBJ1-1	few	TGTGCCAGCAGTCGATACCCCCGGGGGATGAACACTGAAGCTTTCTTT	CASSRYPRGMNTEAFF
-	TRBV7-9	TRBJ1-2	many	TGTGCCAGCAGCTTAGCGGATAACTATGGCTACACCTTC	CASSLADNYGYTF
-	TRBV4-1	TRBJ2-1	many	TGCGCCAGCAGCCAGAATAGTTACAATGAGCAGTTCTTC	CASSQNSYNEQFF
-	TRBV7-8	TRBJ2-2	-	TGTGCCAGCAATACTGTAGACACTTACACCGGGGAGCTGTTTTTT	CASNTVDTYTGELFF
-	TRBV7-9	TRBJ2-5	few	TGTGCCAGCAGCGCGCGACGGGCCGCCGCCTACCAAGAGACCCAGTACTTC	CASSARRAAAYQETQYF
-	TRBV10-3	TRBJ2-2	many	TGTGCCATCACCTCCGGAACAGGGAACACCGGGGAGCTGTTTTTT	CAITSGTGNTGELFF
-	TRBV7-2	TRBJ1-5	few	TGTGCCAGCAGCTTCGTGGGGATTCGGGAGCCCCAGCATTTT	CASSFVGIREPQHF
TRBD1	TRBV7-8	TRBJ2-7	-	TGTGCCAGCAGCTTACTGGGACAGACCTACGAGCAGTACTTC	CASSLLGQTYEQYF
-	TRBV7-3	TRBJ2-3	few	TGTGCCAGCAGCTTAACGGGCGGTACGGCAGATACGCAGTATTTT	CASSLTGGTADTQYF
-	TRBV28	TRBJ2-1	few	TGTGCCAGCAGTTTTTCCGGGACATGGACATACAATGAGCAGTTCTTC	CASSFSGTWTYNEQFF
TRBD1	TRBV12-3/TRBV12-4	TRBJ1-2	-	TGTGCCAGCAGTTTAGGGCCAGGGGGCTATGGCTACACCTTC	CASSLGPGGYGYTF
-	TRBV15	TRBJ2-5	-	TGTGCCACCAGCAGAGAGAGAGGGGTTAACCAAGAGACCCAGTACTTC	CATSRERGVNQETQYF
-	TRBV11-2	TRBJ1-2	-	TGTGCCAGCAGAGACACATCCGGGACAACCTATGGCTACACCTTC	CASRDTSGTTYGYTF
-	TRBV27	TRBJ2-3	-	TGTGCCAGCAGTTTAGGGGTTCGAGGGACCACAGATACGCAGTATTTT	CASSLGVRGTTDTQYF
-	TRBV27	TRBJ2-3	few	TGTGCCAGCGCTAACAGGGCGGGAGTAGATACGCAGTATTTT	CASANRAGVDTQYF
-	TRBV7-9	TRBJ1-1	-	TGTGCCAGCAGCTTAAGGGGGGCGCGGGACACTGAAGCTTTCTTT	CASSLRGARDTEAFF
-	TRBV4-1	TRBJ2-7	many	TGCGCCAGCAGCCATAGTTACGAGCAGTACTTC	CASSHSYEQYF
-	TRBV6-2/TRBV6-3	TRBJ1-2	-	TGTGCCAGCAGTTACCCCACCGGTGGAGGCTTAAACTATGGCTACACCTTC	CASSYPTGGGLNYGYTF
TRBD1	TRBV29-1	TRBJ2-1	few	TGCAGCGTTGCGGGACAGGGACATGAGCAGTTCTTC	CSVAGQGHEQFF
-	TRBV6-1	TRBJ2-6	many	TGTGCCAGCAGTGCAAGGGGAACTGGGGCCAACGTCCTGACTTTC	CASSARGTGANVLTF
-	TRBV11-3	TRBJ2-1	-	TGTGCCAGCAGCTTCCCCCCCTTCGATGAGCAGTTCTTC	CASSFPPFDEQFF
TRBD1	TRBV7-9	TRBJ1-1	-	TGTGCCAGCAGCTCCCCCCCAGACAGGGCCGATGAAGCTTTCTTT	CASSSPPDRADEAFF
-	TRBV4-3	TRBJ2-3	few	TGCGCCAGCAGCCAAGGCCGGGACCCAGATACGCAGTATTTT	CASSQGRDPDTQYF
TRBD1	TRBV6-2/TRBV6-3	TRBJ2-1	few	TGTGCCAGCAGTTACTCGGACAGGCATGAGCAGTTCTTC	CASSYSDRHEQFF
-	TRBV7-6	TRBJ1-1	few	TGTGCCAGCAGCCCAGGGCAGGGATGGATCACTGAAGCTTTCTTT	CASSPGQGWITEAFF
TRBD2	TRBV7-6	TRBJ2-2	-	TGTGCCAGCAGCTGGACGGGACTATCTACGAACACCGGGGAGCTGTTTTTT	CASSWTGLSTNTGELFF
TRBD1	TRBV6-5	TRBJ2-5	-	TGTGCCAGCAGTTACTATGAGGGGGCTAAGACCCAGTACTTC	CASSYYEGAKTQYF
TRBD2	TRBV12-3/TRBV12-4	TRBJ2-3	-	TGTGCCAGCAGGCCCAGACTAGCGGGGGGGACAGATACGCAGTATTTT	CASRPRLAGGTDTQYF
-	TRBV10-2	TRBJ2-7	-	TGCGCCAGCCGGGCAGGGGCGGACTCCTACGAGCAGTACTTC	CASRAGADSYEQYF
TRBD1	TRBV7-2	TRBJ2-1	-	TGTGCCAGCAGCCCGGACAGGCTCACCTACAATGAGCAGTTCTTC	CASSPDRLTYNEQFF
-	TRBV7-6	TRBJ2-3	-	TGTGCCAGCAGCTTAGCAACGATGGCGAGCACAGATACGCAGTATTTT	CASSLATMASTDTQYF
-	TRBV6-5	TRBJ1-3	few	TGTGCCAGCAGTCCAAGGGGCGGCTCTGGAAACACCATATATTTT	CASSPRGGSGNTIYF
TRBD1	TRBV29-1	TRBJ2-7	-	TGCAGCGTCGAGGGGGCCTCCACCTACGAGCAGTACTTC	CSVEGASTYEQYF